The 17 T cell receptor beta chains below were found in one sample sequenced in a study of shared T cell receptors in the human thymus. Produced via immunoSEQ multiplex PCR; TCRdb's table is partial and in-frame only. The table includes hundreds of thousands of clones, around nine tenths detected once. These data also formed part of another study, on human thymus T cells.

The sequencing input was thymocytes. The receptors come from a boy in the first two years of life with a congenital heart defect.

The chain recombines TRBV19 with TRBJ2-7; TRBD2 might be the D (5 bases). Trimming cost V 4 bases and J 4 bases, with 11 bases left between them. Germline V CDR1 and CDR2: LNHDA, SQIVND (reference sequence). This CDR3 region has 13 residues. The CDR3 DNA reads TGTGCCAGTAGTAATCCCGGCGGGTACGAGCAGTACTTC. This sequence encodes CASSNPGGYEQYF.

The CDR3 spells CASSKGWGGTQYF. CDR3 bases: TGTGCCAGCAGCAAAGGGTGGGGAGGAACGCAGTATTTT. The chain uses TRBV13 and TRBJ2-3, with D tentatively TRBD2 (6 bases). Germline CDR1 and CDR2: PRHDT and FYEKMQ (reference sequence). V lost 5 bases and J lost 9, with 15 bases in between. The CDR3 is made up of 13 amino acids.

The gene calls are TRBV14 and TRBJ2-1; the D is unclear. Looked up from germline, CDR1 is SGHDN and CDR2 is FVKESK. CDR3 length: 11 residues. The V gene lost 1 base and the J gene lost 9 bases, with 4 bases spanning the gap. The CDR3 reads CASSQVAEQFF. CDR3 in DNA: TGTGCCAGCAGCCAAGTGGCTGAGCAGTTCTTC.

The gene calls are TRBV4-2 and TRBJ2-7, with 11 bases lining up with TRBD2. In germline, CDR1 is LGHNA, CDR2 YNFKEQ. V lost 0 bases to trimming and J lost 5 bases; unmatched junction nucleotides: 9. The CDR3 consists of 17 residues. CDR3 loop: CASSQDLPLAGGHEQYF. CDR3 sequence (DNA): TGTGCCAGCAGCCAAGACCTCCCGTTAGCGGGAGGGCACGAGCAGTACTTC.

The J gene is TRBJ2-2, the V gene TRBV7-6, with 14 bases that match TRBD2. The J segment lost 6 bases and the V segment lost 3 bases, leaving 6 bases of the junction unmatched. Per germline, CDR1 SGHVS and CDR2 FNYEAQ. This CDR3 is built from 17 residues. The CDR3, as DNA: TGTGCCAGCAGCTTGGGGACTAGCGGGAGTACATCCGGGGAGCTGTTTTTT. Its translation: CASSLGTSGSTSGELFF.

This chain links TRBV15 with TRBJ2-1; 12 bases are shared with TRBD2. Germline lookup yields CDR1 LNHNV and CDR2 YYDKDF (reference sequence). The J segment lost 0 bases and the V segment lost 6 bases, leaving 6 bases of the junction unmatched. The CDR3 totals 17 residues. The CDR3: CATRGLAGPSSYNEQFF. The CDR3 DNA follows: TGTGCCACCAGGGGACTAGCGGGTCCCAGCTCCTACAATGAGCAGTTCTTC.

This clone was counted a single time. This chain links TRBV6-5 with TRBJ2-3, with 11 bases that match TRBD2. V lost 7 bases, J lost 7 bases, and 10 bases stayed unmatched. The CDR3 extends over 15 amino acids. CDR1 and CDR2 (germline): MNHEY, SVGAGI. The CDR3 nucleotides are TGTGCCAGCACCTGGGGGACTAGCGGCCGCAATACGCAGTATTTT. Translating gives CASTWGTSGRNTQYF.

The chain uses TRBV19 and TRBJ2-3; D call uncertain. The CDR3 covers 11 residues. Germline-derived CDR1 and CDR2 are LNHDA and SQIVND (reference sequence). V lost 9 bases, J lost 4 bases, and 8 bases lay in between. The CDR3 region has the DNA TGTGCCAGCGCCACGGCAGATACGCAGTATTTT. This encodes CASATADTQYF.

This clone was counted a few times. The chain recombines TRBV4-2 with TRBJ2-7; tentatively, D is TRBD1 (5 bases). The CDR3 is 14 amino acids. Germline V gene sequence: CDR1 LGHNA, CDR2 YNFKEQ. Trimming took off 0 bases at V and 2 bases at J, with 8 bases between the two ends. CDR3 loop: CASSQDQDTYEQYF. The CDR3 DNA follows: TGTGCCAGCAGCCAAGATCAGGACACCTACGAGCAGTACTTC.

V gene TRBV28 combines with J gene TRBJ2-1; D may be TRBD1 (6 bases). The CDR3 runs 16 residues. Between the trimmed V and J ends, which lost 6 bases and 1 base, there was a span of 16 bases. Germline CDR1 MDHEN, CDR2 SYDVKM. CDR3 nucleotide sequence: TGTGCCAGCAGCCATCAGACAACAGGGTCCTACAATGAGCAGTTCTTC. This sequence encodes CASSHQTTGSYNEQFF.

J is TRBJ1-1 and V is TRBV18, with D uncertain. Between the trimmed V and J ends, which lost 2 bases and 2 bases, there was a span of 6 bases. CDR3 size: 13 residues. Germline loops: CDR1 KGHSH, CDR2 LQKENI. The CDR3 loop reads CASSPSGNTEAFF. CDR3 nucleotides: TGTGCCAGCTCACCATCCGGTAACACTGAAGCTTTCTTT. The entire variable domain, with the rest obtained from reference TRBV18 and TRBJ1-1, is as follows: NAGVMQNPRHLVRRRGQEARLRCSPMKGHSHVYWYRQLPEEGLKFMVYLQKENIIDESGMPKERFSAEFPKEGPSILRIQQVVRGDSAAYFCASSPSGNTEAFFGQGTRLTVV.

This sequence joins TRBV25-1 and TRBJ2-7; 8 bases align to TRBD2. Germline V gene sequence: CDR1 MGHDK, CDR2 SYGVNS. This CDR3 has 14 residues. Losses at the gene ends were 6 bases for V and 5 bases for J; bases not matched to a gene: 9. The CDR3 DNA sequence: TGTGCCAGCAGAACTAGCGGTTGTTTCGACGAGCAGTACTTC. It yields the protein CASRTSGCFDEQYF.

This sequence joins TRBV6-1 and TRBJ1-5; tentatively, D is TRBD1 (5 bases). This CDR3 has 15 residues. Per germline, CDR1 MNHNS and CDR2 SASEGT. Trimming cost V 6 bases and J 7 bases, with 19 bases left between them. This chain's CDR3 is CASSRDWSSKQPQHF. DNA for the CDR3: TGTGCCAGCAGCAGGGACTGGTCTTCTAAACAGCCCCAGCATTTT.

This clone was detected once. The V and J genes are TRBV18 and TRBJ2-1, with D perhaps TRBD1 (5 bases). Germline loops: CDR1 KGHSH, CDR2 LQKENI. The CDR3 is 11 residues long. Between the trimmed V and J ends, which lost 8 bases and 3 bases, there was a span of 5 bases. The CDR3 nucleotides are TGTGCCAGCGGACACTACAATGAGCAGTTCTTC. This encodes CASGHYNEQFF.

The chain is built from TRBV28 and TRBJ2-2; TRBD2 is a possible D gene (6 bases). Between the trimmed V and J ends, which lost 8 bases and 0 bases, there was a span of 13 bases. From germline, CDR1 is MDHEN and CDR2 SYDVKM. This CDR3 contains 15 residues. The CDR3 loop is CASQFREANTGELFF. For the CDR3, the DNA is TGTGCCAGCCAGTTCAGGGAGGCGAACACCGGGGAGCTGTTTTTT.

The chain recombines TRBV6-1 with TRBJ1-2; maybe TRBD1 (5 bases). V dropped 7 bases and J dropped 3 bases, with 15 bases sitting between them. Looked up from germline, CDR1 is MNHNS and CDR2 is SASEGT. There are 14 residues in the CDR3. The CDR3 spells CASTRKETDYGYTF. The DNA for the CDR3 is TGTGCCAGCACCAGAAAGGAGACAGACTATGGCTACACCTTC.

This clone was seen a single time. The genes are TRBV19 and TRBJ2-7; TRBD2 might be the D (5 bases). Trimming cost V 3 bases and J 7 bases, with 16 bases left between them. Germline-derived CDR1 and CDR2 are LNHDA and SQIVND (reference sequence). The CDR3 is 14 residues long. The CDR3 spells CASSMVLFRGEQYF. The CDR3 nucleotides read TGTGCCAGTAGTATGGTCCTCTTCCGAGGGGAGCAGTACTTC. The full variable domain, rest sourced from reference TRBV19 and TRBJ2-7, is DGGITQSPKYLFRKEGQNVTLSCEQNLNHDAMYWYRQDPGQGLRLIYYSQIVNDFQKGDIAEGYSVSREKKESFPLTVTSAQKNPTAFYLCASSMVLFRGEQYFGPGTRLTVT.